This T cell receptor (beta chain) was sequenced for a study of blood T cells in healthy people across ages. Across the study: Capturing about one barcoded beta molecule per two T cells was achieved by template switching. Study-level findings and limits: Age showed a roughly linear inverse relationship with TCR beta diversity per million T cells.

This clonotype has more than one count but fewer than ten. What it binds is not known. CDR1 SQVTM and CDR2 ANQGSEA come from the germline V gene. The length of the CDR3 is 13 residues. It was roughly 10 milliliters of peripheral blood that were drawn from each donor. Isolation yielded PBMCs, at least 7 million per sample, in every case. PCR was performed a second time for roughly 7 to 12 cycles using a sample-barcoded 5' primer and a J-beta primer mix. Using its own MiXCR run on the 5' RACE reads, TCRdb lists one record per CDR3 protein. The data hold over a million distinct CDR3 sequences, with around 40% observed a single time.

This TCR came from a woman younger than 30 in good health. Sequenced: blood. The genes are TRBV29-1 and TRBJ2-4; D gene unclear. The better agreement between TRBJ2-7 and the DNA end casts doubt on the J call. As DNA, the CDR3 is TGCAGCGTTGTAAGACATGCCTCAAACGAGCAGTACTTC. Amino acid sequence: CSVVRHASNEQYF.